This TCR beta chain was observed in a study of OX40 agonist ivuxolimab in advanced cancers. There are 12 residues in the CDR3. The V gene's germline CDR1 is SGHDT and CDR2 YYEEEE. V shed 0 bases and J shed 5 bases, with 2 bases lying between them. Repertoires were generated with immunoSEQ multiplex PCR, while TCRdb's copy carries only in-frame clones and drops some. The sample lists about 18,000 clones; over 70% were seen once. The sequence was obtained from an adult with an advanced solid tumor such as melanoma, head and neck, liver or kidney cancer. The specimen was CD4+ or CD8+ T cells sorted from blood, collected in a trial of the OX40 agonist ivuxolimab. The chain couples TRBV5-6 to TRBJ1-4; D gene uncertain. CDR3 sequence: CASSLANEKLFF. The DNA of the CDR3 is TGTGCCAGCAGCTTGGCAAATGAAAAACTGTTTTTT.